This record covers a single TCR beta chain. Its antigen is still unknown. Base qualities are not provided; no much larger clone lies one nucleotide away. The CDR3 regions of human TCRbeta chains were analyzed by immunosequencing. The source study handled its data this way. Repertoire TCRs were checked for matches against a reference library of SARS-CoV-2-specific TCRs that had been generated using the MIRA antigen-specificity platform. Breadth was defined as the fraction of unique TCRs that were SARS-CoV-2-associated. Depth was defined as the fraction of total T cells that were SARS-CoV-2-associated. Using the MIRA data, each spike-specific TCR was mapped to the spike region that the TCR reacts to and placed in a CD4 or CD8 class. Log10-transformed breadth and depth values were compared by one-way ANOVA with Sidak's multiple comparisons tests. TCRdb stores this immuneACCESS table with in-frame sequences only. Part of the clones is absent; in the studies checked, under half of the shortfall reflects unresolved V genes, and no reason is known for the rest. V and J calls and clone size are those listed in that table; D and trimming were worked out from the DNA. The sample contains about 84,000 clones, roughly 85% of them found a single time. The ten largest account for roughly 1.6% of the sample.

The entry originates in a study of T cell responses to AZD1222 COVID-19 vaccine (dated by TCRdb to about 2021). The study in broad terms: Because spike-specific TCR depth and breadth did not differ between the two schedules, AZD1222 recipients who got a second dose at roughly 4 weeks were pooled with those who got a second dose at roughly 12 weeks. A total of over 230 trial participants underwent TCR sequencing, of whom approximately 200 had received two doses of AZD1222 and about 26 had received two doses of the MenACWY control vaccine. Trial participants were enrolled by age into 18-55, 56-69 and 70-plus year subgroups, with roughly 150, 30 and 60 TCR-sequenced participants respectively.

CDR1 SGHTA and CDR2 FQGTGA were looked up in the germline V gene. The CDR3 runs 17 residues from the cysteine to the phenylalanine. The CDR3 DNA has 51 bases and is translated from base 1. From V the trimming removes 1 base and from J it removes 4 bases, while the gene matches leave 6 bases of the junction unaccounted for. What this sample's time point label stands for: baseline before first vaccination. Samples from vaccinated people were obtained from the UK trials COV001 and COV002, which included a single-blind randomized controlled phase 2/3 trial of AZD1222 (ChAdOx1 nCoV-19) in healthy adults. Trial participant PBMC samples were collected at day 0 and day 28 after the second dose for TCRbeta chain sequencing. Broad study findings and their caveats: A significant rise in spike-specific TCR breadth and depth was observed after two AZD1222 doses relative to day 0 and relative to MenACWY recipients. Epitopes outside the regions mutated in the B.1.351 and B.1.1.7 variants were reportedly recognized by nearly half of the unique spike-specific TCRs. Because no samples from the day 14 peak response were available, repertoires could be characterized only after the peak T cell response. Most participants were white British and females outnumbered males, and the authors suggested that clonal diversity may have been underestimated. Only five to seven AZD1222 recipients were SARS-CoV-2 seropositive at baseline, limiting conclusions about previously exposed vaccinees. CD4 TCRs associated with the vaccine covered the entire spike protein, and the dominant responses were in regions 160-218 and 743-854. The 56-69-year group was small, and its depth increase did not reach significance, likely because of low power.

This specimen was peripheral blood, taken on day 0 of AZD1222 vaccination. This receptor was obtained from an adult in good health. The chain couples TRBV7-3 to TRBJ2-2; 10 of the junction bases match TRBD2. The CDR3 corresponds to CASSLMGSSGGTGELFF. The nucleotide sequence is TGTGCCAGCAGCTTAATGGGGTCTAGCGGGGGCACCGGGGAGCTGTTTTTT.